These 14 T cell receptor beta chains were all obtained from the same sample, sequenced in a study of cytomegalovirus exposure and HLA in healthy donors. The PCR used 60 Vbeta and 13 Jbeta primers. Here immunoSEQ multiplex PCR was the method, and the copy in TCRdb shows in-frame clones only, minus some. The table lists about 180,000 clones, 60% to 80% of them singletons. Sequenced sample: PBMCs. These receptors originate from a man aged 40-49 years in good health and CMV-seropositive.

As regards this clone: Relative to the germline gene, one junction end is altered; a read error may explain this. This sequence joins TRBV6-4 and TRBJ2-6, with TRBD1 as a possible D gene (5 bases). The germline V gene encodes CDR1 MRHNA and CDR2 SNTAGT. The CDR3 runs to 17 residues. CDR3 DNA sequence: TGTGCCAGCAGTCCGGAGTGGGGTAACTCTGGGGCCAACGGCCTGACTTTC. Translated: CASSPEWGNSGANGLTF.

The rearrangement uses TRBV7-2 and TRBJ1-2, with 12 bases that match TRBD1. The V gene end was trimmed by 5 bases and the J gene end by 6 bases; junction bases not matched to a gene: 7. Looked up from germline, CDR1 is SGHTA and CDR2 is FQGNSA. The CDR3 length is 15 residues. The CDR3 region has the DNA TGTGCCAGCAGCGGCCGGGACAGGGGGCGAGATGGCTACACCTTC. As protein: CASSGRDRGRDGYTF.

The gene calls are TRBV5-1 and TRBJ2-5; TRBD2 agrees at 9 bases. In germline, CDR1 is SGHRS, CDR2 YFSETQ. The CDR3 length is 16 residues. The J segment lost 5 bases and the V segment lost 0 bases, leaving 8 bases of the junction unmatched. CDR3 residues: CASSLAQAGGRETQYF. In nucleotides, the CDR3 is TGCGCCAGCAGCTTGGCCCAAGCGGGAGGCCGGGAGACCCAGTACTTC. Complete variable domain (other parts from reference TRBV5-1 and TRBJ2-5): KAGVTQTPRYLIKTRGQQVTLSCSPISGHRSVSWYQQTPGQGLQFLFEYFSETQRNKGNFPGRFSGRQFSNSRSEMNVSTLELGDSALYLCASSLAQAGGRETQYFGPGTRLLVL.

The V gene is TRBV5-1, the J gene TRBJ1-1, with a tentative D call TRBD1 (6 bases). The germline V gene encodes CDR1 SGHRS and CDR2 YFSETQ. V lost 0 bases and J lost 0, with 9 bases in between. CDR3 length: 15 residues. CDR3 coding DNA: TGCGCCAGCAGCTTGGGGACAGTGATGAACACTGAAGCTTTCTTT. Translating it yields CASSLGTVMNTEAFF.

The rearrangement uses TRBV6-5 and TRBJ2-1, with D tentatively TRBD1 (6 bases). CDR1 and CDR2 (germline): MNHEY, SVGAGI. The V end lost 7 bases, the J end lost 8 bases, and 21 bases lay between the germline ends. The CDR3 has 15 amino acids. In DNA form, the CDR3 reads TGTGCCAGCACTTCTCAACAGGGCACGATCCATGAGCAGTTCTTC. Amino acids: CASTSQQGTIHEQFF.

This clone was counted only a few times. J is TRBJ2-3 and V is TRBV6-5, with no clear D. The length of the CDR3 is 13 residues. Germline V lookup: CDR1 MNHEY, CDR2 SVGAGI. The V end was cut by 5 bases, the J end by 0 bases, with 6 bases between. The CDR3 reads CASSDGSTDTQYF. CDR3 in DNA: TGTGCCAGCAGTGACGGGAGCACAGATACGCAGTATTTT.

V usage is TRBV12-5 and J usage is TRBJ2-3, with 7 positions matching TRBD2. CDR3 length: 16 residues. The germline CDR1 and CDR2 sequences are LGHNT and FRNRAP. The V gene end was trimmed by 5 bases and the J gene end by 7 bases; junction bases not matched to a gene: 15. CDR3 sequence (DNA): TGTGCTAGTGGTCCGCGGGGGACTGACGGGGGGAATACGCAGTATTTT. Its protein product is CASGPRGTDGGNTQYF.

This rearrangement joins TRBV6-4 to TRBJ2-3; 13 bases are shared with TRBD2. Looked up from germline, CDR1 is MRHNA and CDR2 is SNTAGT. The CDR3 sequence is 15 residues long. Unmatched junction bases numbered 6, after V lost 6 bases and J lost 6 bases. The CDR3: CASRELAGGADTQYF. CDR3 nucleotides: TGTGCCAGCAGGGAACTAGCGGGAGGGGCCGATACGCAGTATTTT.

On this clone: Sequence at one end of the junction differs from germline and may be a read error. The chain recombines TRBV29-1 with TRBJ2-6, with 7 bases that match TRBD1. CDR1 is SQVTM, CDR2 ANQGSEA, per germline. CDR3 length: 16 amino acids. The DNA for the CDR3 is TGCAGCGTTCTGGTCTGGCGCCGAGAGGGGGCCAACGGCCTGACTTTC. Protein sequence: CSVLVWRREGANGLTF.

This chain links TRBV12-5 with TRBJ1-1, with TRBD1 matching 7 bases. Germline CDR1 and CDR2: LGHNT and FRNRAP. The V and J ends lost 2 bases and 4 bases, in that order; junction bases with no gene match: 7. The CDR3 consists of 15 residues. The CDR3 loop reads CASGLPRQGRTEAFF. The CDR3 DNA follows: TGTGCTAGTGGTTTGCCTCGACAGGGTCGCACTGAAGCTTTCTTT.

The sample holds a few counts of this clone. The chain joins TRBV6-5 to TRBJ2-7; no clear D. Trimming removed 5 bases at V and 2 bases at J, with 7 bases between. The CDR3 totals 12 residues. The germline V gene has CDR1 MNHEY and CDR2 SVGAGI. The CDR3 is CASSEQAYEQYF. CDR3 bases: TGTGCCAGCAGTGAACAAGCCTACGAGCAGTACTTC.

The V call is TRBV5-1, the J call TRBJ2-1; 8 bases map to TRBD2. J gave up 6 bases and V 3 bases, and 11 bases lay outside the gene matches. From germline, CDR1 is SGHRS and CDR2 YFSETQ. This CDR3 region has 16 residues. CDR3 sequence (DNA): TGCGCCAGCAGCTCCGTAGGGCTAGCGGGTTTCAATGAGCAGTTCTTC. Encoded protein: CASSSVGLAGFNEQFF.

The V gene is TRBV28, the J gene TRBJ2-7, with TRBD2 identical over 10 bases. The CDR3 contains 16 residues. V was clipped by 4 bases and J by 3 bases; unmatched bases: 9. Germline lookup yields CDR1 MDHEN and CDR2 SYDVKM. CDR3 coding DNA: TGTGCCAGCAGTTCTTTTAGCGGGAGGAAGGGCTACGAGCAGTACTTC. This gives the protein CASSSFSGRKGYEQYF.

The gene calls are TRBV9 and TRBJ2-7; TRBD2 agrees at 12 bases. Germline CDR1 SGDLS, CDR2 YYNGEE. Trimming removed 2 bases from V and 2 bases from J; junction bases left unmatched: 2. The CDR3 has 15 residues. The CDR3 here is CASSVASGRAYEQYF. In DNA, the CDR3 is TGTGCCAGCAGCGTCGCTAGCGGGAGGGCCTACGAGCAGTACTTC.